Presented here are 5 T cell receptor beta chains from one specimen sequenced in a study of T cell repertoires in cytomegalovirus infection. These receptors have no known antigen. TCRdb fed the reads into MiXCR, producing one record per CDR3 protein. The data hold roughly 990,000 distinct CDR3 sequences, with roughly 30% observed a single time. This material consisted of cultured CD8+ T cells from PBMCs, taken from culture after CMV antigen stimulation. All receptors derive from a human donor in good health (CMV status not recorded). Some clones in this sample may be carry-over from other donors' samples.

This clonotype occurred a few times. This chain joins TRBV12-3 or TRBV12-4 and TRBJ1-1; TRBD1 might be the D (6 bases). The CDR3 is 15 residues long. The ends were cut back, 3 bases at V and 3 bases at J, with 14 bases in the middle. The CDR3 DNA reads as TGTGCCAGCAGTTTGGACAGCCCTGGAGACACTGAAGCTTTCTTT. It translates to CASSLDSPGDTEAFF.

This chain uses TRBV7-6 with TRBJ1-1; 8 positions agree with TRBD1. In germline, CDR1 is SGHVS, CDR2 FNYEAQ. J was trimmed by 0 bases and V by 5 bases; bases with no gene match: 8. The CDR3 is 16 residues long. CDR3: CASSPGQGGLNTEAFF. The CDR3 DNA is TGTGCCAGCAGCCCCGGACAGGGAGGGTTGAACACTGAAGCTTTCTTT.

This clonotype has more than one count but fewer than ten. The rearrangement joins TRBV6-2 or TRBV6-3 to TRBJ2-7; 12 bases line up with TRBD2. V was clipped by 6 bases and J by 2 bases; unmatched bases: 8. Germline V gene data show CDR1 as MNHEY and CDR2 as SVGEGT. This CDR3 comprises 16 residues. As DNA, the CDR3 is TGTGCCAGCAGCCCCGGACTAGCGGGGTTTCCCTACGAGCAGTACGTC. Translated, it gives CASSPGLAGFPYEQYV.

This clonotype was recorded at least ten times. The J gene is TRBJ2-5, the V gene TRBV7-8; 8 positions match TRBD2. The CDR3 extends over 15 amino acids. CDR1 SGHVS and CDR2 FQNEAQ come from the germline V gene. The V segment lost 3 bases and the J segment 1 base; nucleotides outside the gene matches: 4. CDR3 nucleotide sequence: TGTGCCAGCAGCTTGCGCGGGGGGACCCAAGAGACCCAGTACTTC. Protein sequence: CASSLRGGTQETQYF.

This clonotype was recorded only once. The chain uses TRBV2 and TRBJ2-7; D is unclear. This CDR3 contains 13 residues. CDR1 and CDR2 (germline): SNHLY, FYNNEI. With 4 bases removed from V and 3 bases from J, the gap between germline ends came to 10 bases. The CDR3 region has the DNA TGTGCCAGCAGTGGCAGTTTTAACTACGAGCAGTACTTC. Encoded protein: CASSGSFNYEQYF.